This entry concerns a single TCR beta chain. What it binds is not known. PCR employed 60 Vbeta and 13 Jbeta primers. Measured with immunoSEQ multiplex PCR; TCRdb has only the in-frame clones, and not every one. Its table records about 96,000 clones. The CDR3 is 13 amino acids. Germline V gene lookup returns CDR1 SGHDN and CDR2 FVKESK. The V gene lost 6 bases and the J gene lost 4 bases, with 12 bases spanning the gap. This sample stems from a study of cytomegalovirus exposure and HLA in healthy donors. Overall study findings and caveats: Exclusion applied to some V segments, including TRBV6-2 and TRBV6-3, as they were indistinguishable.

The source of this sequence is a woman aged 25 to 45 in good health and CMV-seronegative. The V gene is TRBV14, the J gene TRBJ1-2; D uncertain. Sample: PBMCs. The CDR3 region is CASSLSPGYGYTF. CDR3 coding DNA: TGTGCCAGCAGTCTCTCTCCAGGCTATGGCTACACCTTC.